This TCR beta chain emerged from a study of blood T cell repertoires in COVID-19. Study details: Samples representing acute and convalescent COVID-19 were sourced from the United States, Italy and Spain. The cDNA or gDNA used as material had been derived from T cells, B-cell-depleted T cells, or PBMCs.

The method was immunoSEQ multiplex PCR; TCRdb's version includes in-frame clones alone and lacks a portion of them. The sample has tens of thousands of clones; over 70% are singletons. This clone was seen a single time. This TCR derives from a man aged 50 to 59 with active COVID-19. Input material: peripheral blood.

The CDR3 here is CASSLADRGHSPLHF. The CDR3 DNA sequence: TGTGCCAGCAGCTTAGCAGATAGGGGACACTCACCCCTCCACTTT. V usage is TRBV7-8 and J usage is TRBJ1-6; TRBD1 is a possible D gene (6 bases). V shed 0 bases and J shed 10 bases, with 13 bases lying between them. Looked up from germline, CDR1 is SGHVS and CDR2 is FQNEAQ. This CDR3 is 15 amino acids long.